The entry below gives a single T cell receptor (beta chain) sequence along with its context. Its antigen is undetermined. CDR3 length: 15 amino acids. V was trimmed by 5 bases and J by 7 bases, leaving 18 bases between them. 5'-RACE, quantitative and with molecular barcodes, yielded the TCR beta libraries. One entry per CDR3 protein results from TCRdb running MiXCR on the 5' RACE reads. Of 340,000 or so distinct CDR3 sequences detected, roughly 14% appear once; the ten largest clones hold roughly 0.99%. The data belong to a study of CD8 T cells in ankylosing spondylitis. Study observations and caveats: Those disease-linked clones were CD8+; they were also relatively rare in peripheral blood. In synovial fluid and blood from reactive arthritis, some motif variants were previously reported. Researchers reportedly found disease-linked clones significantly enriched in matched ankylosing spondylitis synovial fluid.

What was sequenced was blood, either unsorted or a sorted T cell fraction (not recorded which). The sequence came from a male donor with ankylosing spondylitis or in good health (not recorded which). V usage is TRBV12-3 or TRBV12-4 and J usage is TRBJ2-1; possibly TRBD2 for D (6 bases). CDR3 in amino acids: CASSPTVARGNEQFF. The CDR3 bases are TGTGCCAGCAGTCCGACGGTTGCACGGGGGAATGAGCAGTTCTTC.